These 20 T cell receptor beta chains originate from one sample sequenced in a study of OX40 agonist ivuxolimab in advanced cancers. Some clones are missing from TCRdb's copy, which holds only in-frame ones; the method was immunoSEQ multiplex PCR. Of tens of thousands of clones listed, about nine tenths are singletons. The sample consisted of CD4+ or CD8+ T cells sorted from blood, taken in a trial of the OX40 agonist ivuxolimab. These receptors were taken from an adult with an advanced solid tumor such as melanoma, head and neck, liver or kidney cancer.

This clone was recorded a few times. The V gene is TRBV20-1, the J gene TRBJ2-1, with D uncertain. The CDR3 has 11 amino acids. Germline lookup yields CDR1 DFQATT and CDR2 SNEGSKA (reference sequence). V dropped 7 bases and J dropped 3 bases, with 7 bases sitting between them. The CDR3 loop is CSVPVYNEQFF. CDR3 sequence (DNA): TGCAGTGTGCCGGTCTACAATGAGCAGTTCTTC.

This chain uses TRBV5-1 with TRBJ2-1; perhaps D is TRBD1 or TRBD2 (5 bases each). The CDR3 contains 19 residues. Germline values: CDR1 SGHRS, CDR2 YFSETQ. Trimming shortened V by 1 base and J by 0 bases, and 20 bases separated the two germline ends. Written as DNA, the CDR3 is TGCGCCAGCAGCTTGTTCCGTCCGGGGCTCTTGGACTCCTACAATGAGCAGTTCTTC. As protein: CASSLFRPGLLDSYNEQFF.

The chain links TRBV7-7 to TRBJ2-1; TRBD2 aligns across 10 bases. CDR3 length: 16 amino acids. Germline CDR1 SSHAT, CDR2 FNYEAQ (reference sequence). V was pared by 5 bases and J by 4 bases, with 8 bases of the junction left unmatched. CDR3 residues: CASSPSSGRGYNEQFF. In DNA, the CDR3 is TGTGCCAGCAGCCCCTCTAGCGGGAGAGGTTACAATGAGCAGTTCTTC.

The genes are TRBV19 and TRBJ2-1; 11 nucleotides agree with TRBD2. Trimming cost V 6 bases and J 8 bases; bases outside gene matches: 9. The CDR3 has 15 amino acids. Germline CDR1 and CDR2: LNHDA and SQIVND (reference sequence). DNA of the CDR3: TGTGCCAGTAGCAGCGGACTAGCGGGTGGAGATGAGCAGTTCTTC. This encodes CASSSGLAGGDEQFF. The full variable domain, rest sourced from reference TRBV19 and TRBJ2-1, is DGGITQSPKYLFRKEGQNVTLSCEQNLNHDAMYWYRQDPGQGLRLIYYSQIVNDFQKGDIAEGYSVSREKKESFPLTVTSAQKNPTAFYLCASSSGLAGGDEQFFGPGTRLTVL.

This chain links TRBV4-3 with TRBJ2-3, with D unclear. V lost 3 bases to trimming and J lost 0 bases, with 4 bases between them. The V gene's germline CDR1 is LGHNA and CDR2 YSLEER. This CDR3 region has 13 residues. CDR3 sequence: CASSHSSTDTQYF. The CDR3 nucleotides read TGCGCCAGCAGCCATAGCAGCACAGATACGCAGTATTTT.

This clone was picked up one time. The rearrangement joins TRBV7-3 to TRBJ1-6; D not resolved. This CDR3 spans 15 amino acids. Germline V lookup: CDR1 SGHTA, CDR2 FQGTGA. Trimming left V 4 bases short and J 4 bases short, with 11 bases between. The CDR3 loop reads CASSSDGPYNSPLHF. DNA for the CDR3: TGTGCCAGCAGCTCGGACGGGCCGTATAATTCACCCCTCCACTTT.

The genes are TRBV6-6 and TRBJ1-4; D unresolved. The CDR3 has 13 residues. V was shortened by 6 bases and J by 4 bases, with 9 bases between the two germline ends. Per the germline V gene, CDR1 is MNHNY and CDR2 is SVGAGI (reference sequence). The CDR3 is CASRRMINEKLFF. The CDR3 DNA reads TGTGCCAGCAGGCGCATGATTAATGAAAAACTGTTTTTT.

CDR3 sequence reads: CASSPGGLNSPLHF. The CDR3 bases are TGTGCCAGCAGTCCAGGGGGGTTGAATTCACCCCTCCACTTT. The J gene is TRBJ1-6, the V gene TRBV5-6; the match to TRBD1 covers 7 bases. The V and J ends lost 5 bases and 7 bases, in that order; junction bases with no gene match: 6. Per the germline V gene, CDR1 is SGHDT and CDR2 is YYEEEE. The CDR3 loop spans 14 amino acids.

The chain carries TRBV5-1 and TRBJ1-4; 7 bases line up with TRBD1. Germline assignment: CDR1 SGHRS and CDR2 YFSETQ. V trimming: 3 bases; J trimming: 5 bases; junction bases outside the gene matches: 7. The CDR3 totals 15 residues. This chain's CDR3 is CASSWGTAGNEKLFF. For the CDR3, the DNA is TGCGCCAGCAGCTGGGGGACAGCCGGCAATGAAAAACTGTTTTTT.

The chain joins TRBV21-1 to TRBJ1-5; no check of the table's D call, TRBD1, against the DNA was made. TRBV21-1 is a pseudogene locus. The CDR3 spans 16 residues. In DNA form, the CDR3 reads TGTGCCAGCAGCAAAGGGGGACAGGGGGCCAATCAGCCCCAGCATTTT. This sequence encodes CASSKGGQGANQPQHF.

The chain employs TRBV5-5 and TRBJ2-5, with 7 bases identical to TRBD2. Germline loops: CDR1 SGHKS, CDR2 YYEKEE (reference sequence). The CDR3 contains 16 residues. The junction had 9 bases not matched to a gene; V was cut back by 4 bases and J by 0 bases. This CDR3 is CASSRGDGSYQETQYF. As DNA, the CDR3 is TGTGCCAGCAGCCGGGGGGACGGCTCGTACCAAGAGACCCAGTACTTC.

The V call is TRBV27, the J call TRBJ2-7; 14 nucleotides line up with TRBD2. V shed 5 bases and J 3 bases; nucleotides not matched to a gene: 9. Germline values: CDR1 MNHEY, CDR2 SMNVEV (reference sequence). The CDR3 contains 17 residues. CDR3: CASSKNPGTSGSYEQYF. CDR3 DNA: TGTGCCAGCAGTAAAAACCCTGGGACTAGCGGGAGCTACGAGCAGTACTTC.

J is TRBJ2-3 and V is TRBV7-2; 7 nucleotides align to TRBD2. CDR3 length: 15 amino acids. V dropped 6 bases and J dropped 2; count of bases not matched to a gene: 8. Germline-derived CDR1 and CDR2 are SGHTA and FQGNSA. Here the CDR3 DNA reads TGTGCCAGCAGACCCGGGACTACTTTCACAGATACGCAGTATTTT. Amino acids: CASRPGTTFTDTQYF.

J is TRBJ2-5 and V is TRBV18; D ambiguous. V shed 5 bases and J shed 0 bases, with 4 bases lying between them. The CDR3 runs to 12 residues. Germline loops: CDR1 KGHSH, CDR2 LQKENI. Here the CDR3 reads CASSWYQETQYF. Written as DNA, the CDR3 is TGTGCCAGCTCATGGTACCAAGAGACCCAGTACTTC.

V and J are TRBV6-5 and TRBJ1-2; D unclear. The V and J ends lost 7 bases and 0 bases respectively, with 12 bases between them. This CDR3 has 14 residues. The germline V gene encodes CDR1 MNHEY and CDR2 SVGAGI. CDR3 sequence (DNA): TGTGCCAGCACGCCGGGCGGGACTAACTATGGCTACACCTTC. It is translated as CASTPGGTNYGYTF.

The chain combines TRBV5-1 with TRBJ2-3, with TRBD2 matching 12 bases. The V gene end was trimmed by 1 base and the J gene end by 3 bases; junction bases not matched to a gene: 3. The CDR3 covers 16 residues. Germline V gene sequence: CDR1 SGHRS, CDR2 YFSETQ. The CDR3 is CASSLRLAGGTDTQYF. For the CDR3, the DNA is TGCGCCAGCAGCTTGAGGCTAGCGGGGGGGACAGATACGCAGTATTTT.

The rearrangement joins TRBV27 to TRBJ2-2; D is uncertain. Germline V gene data show CDR1 as MNHEY and CDR2 as SMNVEV (reference sequence). The CDR3 is 12 residues long. The DNA for the CDR3 is TGTGCTACGAATGGGGTCACCGGGGAGCTGTTTTTT. Protein product: CATNGVTGELFF.

This chain links TRBV6-1 with TRBJ2-7, with 7 bases that match TRBD2. Unmatched junction bases numbered 1, after V lost 5 bases and J lost 0 bases. The CDR3 runs 13 residues. Germline assignment: CDR1 MNHNS and CDR2 SASEGT. The CDR3 DNA sequence: TGTGCCAGCAGTAGCGGGATCTCCTACGAGCAGTACTTC. Translating it yields CASSSGISYEQYF.

The chain couples TRBV25-1 to TRBJ2-1; 9 nucleotides match TRBD1. CDR3 size: 17 residues. V was clipped by 2 bases and J by 1 base; unmatched bases: 6. Looked up from germline, CDR1 is MGHDK and CDR2 is SYGVNS. The CDR3 nucleotides are TGTGCCAGCAGTGAACCCGGGACAGGGAAGTCCTACAATGAGCAGTTCTTC. The encoded protein is CASSEPGTGKSYNEQFF.

A remark on this clone: Other nucleotide sequences from this sample produce the same CDR3. The genes are TRBV6-1 and TRBJ1-2; 8 nucleotides line up with TRBD1. This CDR3 contains 16 residues. Germline CDR1 is MNHNS and CDR2 is SASEGT. V was clipped by 2 bases and J by 2 bases; unmatched bases: 7. CDR3: CASSEQGATINYGYTF. Here the CDR3 DNA reads TGTGCCAGCAGTGAACAGGGGGCGACCATCAACTATGGCTACACCTTC.